The 21 T cell receptor beta chains in this list originate from one sample, sequenced in a study of blood T cells in healthy people across ages. Alongside a J-beta primer mix, a sample-barcoded 5' primer served in a second PCR lasting about 7 to 12 cycles. TCRdb passed the 5' RACE reads through MiXCR, listing each CDR3 protein once. The table shows some 1.1 million distinct CDR3 sequences, with 30% to 40% occurring only once. The specimen sequenced was blood. Receptors were obtained from a man between 18 and 35 years old in good health.

The J gene is TRBJ2-5, the V gene TRBV7-9, with D maybe TRBD1 (6 bases). This CDR3 spans 13 amino acids. Germline CDR1 SEHNR, CDR2 FQNEAQ (reference sequence). Trimming removed 5 bases at V and 11 bases at J, with 18 bases between. The CDR3 protein is CASSVTEGVEQYF. The CDR3 region has the DNA TGTGCCAGCAGCGTGACAGAGGGGGTAGAGCAGTACTTC.

The sample holds a few counts of this clonotype. The chain combines TRBV7-9 with TRBJ1-1; weak D call: TRBD1 (6 bases). Germline CDR1 SEHNR, CDR2 FQNEAQ (reference sequence). The V end was cut by 4 bases, the J end by 6 bases, with 15 bases between. CDR3 length: 14 residues. The CDR3 DNA is TGTGCCAGCAGCTCCCGAGGGGGGGGACCTGAAGCTTTCTTT. Its protein is CASSSRGGGPEAFF.

The rearrangement uses TRBV12-3 or TRBV12-4 and TRBJ2-7; 8 bases are shared with TRBD1. V was pared by 6 bases and J by 1 base, with 8 bases of the junction left unmatched. The CDR3 length is 15 residues. In DNA, the CDR3 is TGTGCCAGCAGGACAGGACAGGGTTTGTCCTACGAGCAGTACTTC. Its protein is CASRTGQGLSYEQYF.

CDR3 DNA sequence: TGTGCCAGCAGCCTACTTCCGGGACCGACTAATGAAAAACTGTTTTTT. It translates to CASSLLPGPTNEKLFF. J is TRBJ1-4 and V is TRBV4-2; tentative D call: TRBD1 (5 bases). Germline CDR1 LGHNA, CDR2 YNFKEQ. The CDR3 totals 16 residues. V lost 4 bases and J 2 bases, leaving 14 bases between the germline ends.

This clonotype has more than one count but fewer than ten. V and J are TRBV6-2 or TRBV6-3 and TRBJ2-1, with 9 bases aligning to TRBD2. J was trimmed by 9 bases and V by 2 bases; bases with no gene match: 8. The germline V gene encodes CDR1 MNHEY and CDR2 SVGEGT. CDR3 length: 15 residues. CDR3 sequence reads: CASSYVAGGPGEQFF. CDR3 nucleotides: TGTGCCAGCAGTTACGTCGCGGGGGGGCCGGGTGAGCAGTTCTTC.

This clonotype was detected only a few times. The gene calls are TRBV20-1 and TRBJ2-3, with 7 bases that match TRBD2. The germline V gene has CDR1 DFQATT and CDR2 SNEGSKA (reference sequence). This CDR3 has 15 residues. The V segment lost 6 bases and the J segment 1 base; nucleotides outside the gene matches: 10. The CDR3 sequence is CSAIRAGPGTDTQYF. As DNA, the CDR3 is TGCAGTGCCATCCGAGCGGGGCCCGGCACAGATACGCAGTATTTT.

Note on this clonotype: Germline and junction disagree at one end, which may indicate a read error. The chain has TRBV28 and TRBJ2-1; TRBD2 is a possible D gene (6 bases). The germline gives CDR1 MDHEN, CDR2 SYDVKM. There are 15 residues in the CDR3. The CDR3 loop is CATASVKASYNERFF. Written as DNA, the CDR3 is TGTGCCACAGCTAGCGTCAAAGCTTCCTACAATGAGCGGTTCTTC.

In this sample, this clonotype turned up a few times. The chain is built from TRBV12-3 or TRBV12-4 and TRBJ1-1; TRBD1 might be the D (5 bases). The CDR3 has 15 amino acids. V dropped 6 bases and J dropped 1 base, with 15 bases sitting between them. The CDR3 nucleotides are TGTGCCAGCAGCTCGGGCGGGGCAAAGAACACTGAAGCTTTCTTT. Its protein product is CASSSGGAKNTEAFF.

This chain joins TRBV7-9 and TRBJ1-4, with TRBD1 as a possible D gene (5 bases). Germline V lookup: CDR1 SEHNR, CDR2 FQNEAQ (reference sequence). Trimming removed 0 bases from V and 3 bases from J, with 11 bases in between. The CDR3 covers 16 residues. The CDR3 DNA reads as TGTGCCAGCAGCTTAGCGCTCGGGGCATCTAATGAAAAACTGTTTTTT. Translating gives CASSLALGASNEKLFF.

This chain connects TRBV12-3 or TRBV12-4 to TRBJ1-5; possibly TRBD1 for D (5 bases). This CDR3 is 14 amino acids long. V was pared by 2 bases and J by 6 bases, with 11 bases between. Written as DNA, the CDR3 is TGTGCCAGCAGTTTACTCCAGGGAGGTCAGCCCCAGCATTTT. As protein: CASSLLQGGQPQHF.

The genes are TRBV20-1 and TRBJ2-1, with 7 bases lining up with TRBD1. Germline V lookup: CDR1 DFQATT, CDR2 SNEGSKA (reference sequence). Unmatched junction bases numbered 9, after V lost 3 bases and J lost 7 bases. CDR3 length: 14 amino acids. The CDR3 here is CSASNRGGMNEQFF. The CDR3 DNA is TGCAGTGCTAGTAACAGGGGTGGAATGAATGAGCAGTTCTTC.

The rearrangement links TRBV6-5 to TRBJ1-6; D is uncertain. Germline assignment: CDR1 MNHEY and CDR2 SVGAGI. The V gene lost 2 bases and the J gene lost 7 bases, with 15 bases spanning the gap. CDR3 length: 16 residues. The CDR3 region has the DNA TGTGCCAGCAGTTACGCGCCTCCGGTCCCGAATTCACCCCTCCACTTT. Its protein product is CASSYAPPVPNSPLHF.

The chain couples TRBV7-3 to TRBJ2-3, with D perhaps matching TRBD2 (7 bases). The germline V gene encodes CDR1 SGHTA and CDR2 FQGTGA. CDR3 length equals 15 residues. V was pared by 5 bases and J by 5 bases, with 17 bases between. The CDR3 DNA sequence: TGTGCCAGCAGCCTTGGGGGCGGGGGAGTAGATACGCAGTATTTT. Translating it yields CASSLGGGGVDTQYF.

The chain recombines TRBV5-1 with TRBJ2-1; D perhaps matches TRBD2 (6 bases). Germline CDR1 reads SGHRS; CDR2 reads YFSETQ. The CDR3 has 15 residues. Trimming removed 0 bases at V and 8 bases at J, with 15 bases between. The CDR3 loop is CASSLAWVGTDEQFF. Written as DNA, the CDR3 is TGCGCCAGCAGCTTGGCCTGGGTAGGGACTGATGAGCAGTTCTTC.

The chain joins TRBV6-6 to TRBJ2-1; perhaps TRBD2 as D (6 bases). The CDR3 contains 15 residues. V was shortened by 0 bases and J by 13 bases, with 19 bases between the two germline ends. Germline CDR1 MNHNY, CDR2 SVGAGI (reference sequence). CDR3 protein: CASSYSGGLYRSQFF. The CDR3 DNA reads as TGTGCCAGCAGTTACTCTGGGGGGTTGTATCGGAGCCAGTTCTTC.

The chain uses TRBV6-2 or TRBV6-3 and TRBJ1-6; no firm D call. The germline CDR1 and CDR2 sequences are MNHEY and SVGEGT. The CDR3 totals 13 residues. The V gene lost 11 bases and the J gene lost 3 bases, with 11 bases spanning the gap. The CDR3 DNA is TGTGCCGGCGCAGAAAACTATAATTCACCCCTCCACTTT. It encodes CAGAENYNSPLHF.

The genes are TRBV7-2 and TRBJ1-1; 8 nucleotides line up with TRBD1. The germline V gene has CDR1 SGHTA and CDR2 FQGNSA. The junction had 10 bases not matched to a gene; V was cut back by 5 bases and J by 5 bases. CDR3 length equals 15 residues. The CDR3 reads CASSRRTGGGTEAFF. For the CDR3, the DNA is TGTGCCAGCAGCCGAAGAACAGGGGGAGGAACTGAAGCTTTCTTT.

This clonotype was found a few times. A read error is possible here, since a much larger clone lies one base away. The chain has TRBV4-2 and TRBJ2-1; maybe TRBD2 (5 bases). The germline CDR1 and CDR2 sequences are LGHNA and YNFKEQ. The V end lost 4 bases, the J end lost 7 bases, and 11 bases lay between the germline ends. The CDR3 totals 13 residues. The CDR3 is CASSRGAGNEQFF. The CDR3 DNA reads as TGTGCCAGCAGCCGAGGTGCGGGTAATGAGCAGTTCTTC.

The chain carries TRBV5-5 and TRBJ1-4; TRBD1 might be the D (5 bases). V was pared by 4 bases and J by 6 bases, with 16 bases between. CDR1 is SGHKS and CDR2 is YYEKEE in the germline V gene (reference sequence). The CDR3 runs 15 residues. The CDR3 sequence is CASSPGKWDDEKLFF. CDR3 DNA: TGTGCCAGCAGCCCAGGGAAATGGGATGATGAAAAACTGTTTTTT.

V gene TRBV4-2 combines with J gene TRBJ1-5, with D tentatively TRBD1 (5 bases). The CDR3 has 16 amino acids. The V gene lost 0 bases and the J gene lost 2 bases, with 11 bases spanning the gap. Germline assignment: CDR1 LGHNA and CDR2 YNFKEQ. The CDR3 DNA is TGTGCCAGCAGCCAAGAGGCCCAGGGAGGCAATCAGCCCCAGCATTTT. It codes for CASSQEAQGGNQPQHF.

This clonotype was counted only a few times. The chain has TRBV27 and TRBJ1-1, with TRBD1 matching over 7 bases. V trimming: 0 bases; J trimming: 1 base; junction bases outside the gene matches: 2. Germline V gene lookup returns CDR1 MNHEY and CDR2 SMNVEV (reference sequence). This CDR3 comprises 15 residues. The chain's CDR3 is CASSLSAGGNTEAFF. CDR3 DNA: TGTGCCAGCAGTTTATCTGCAGGGGGGAACACTGAAGCTTTCTTT.